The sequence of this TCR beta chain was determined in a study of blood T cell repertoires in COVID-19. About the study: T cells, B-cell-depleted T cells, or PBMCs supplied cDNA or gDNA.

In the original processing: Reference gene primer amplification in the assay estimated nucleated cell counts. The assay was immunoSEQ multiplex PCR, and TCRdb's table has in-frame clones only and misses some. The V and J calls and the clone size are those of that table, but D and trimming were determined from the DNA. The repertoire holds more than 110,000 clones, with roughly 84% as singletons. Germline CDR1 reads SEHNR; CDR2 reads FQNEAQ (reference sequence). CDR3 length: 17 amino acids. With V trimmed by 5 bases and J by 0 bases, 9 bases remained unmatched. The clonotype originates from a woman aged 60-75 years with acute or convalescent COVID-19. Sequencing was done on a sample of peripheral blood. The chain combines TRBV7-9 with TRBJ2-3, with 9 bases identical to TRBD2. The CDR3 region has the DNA TGTGCCAGCAGCCCCGGACTAGCGAGCCCTAGCACAGATACGCAGTATTTT. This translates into CASSPGLASPSTDTQYF.